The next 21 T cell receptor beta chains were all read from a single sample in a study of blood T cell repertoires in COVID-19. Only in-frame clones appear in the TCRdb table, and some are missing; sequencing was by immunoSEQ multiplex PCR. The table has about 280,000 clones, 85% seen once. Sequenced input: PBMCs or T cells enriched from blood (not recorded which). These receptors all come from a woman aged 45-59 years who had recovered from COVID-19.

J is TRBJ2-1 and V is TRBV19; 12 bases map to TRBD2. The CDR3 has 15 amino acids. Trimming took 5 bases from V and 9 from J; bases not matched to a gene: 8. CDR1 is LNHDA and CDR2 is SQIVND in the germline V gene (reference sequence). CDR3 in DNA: TGTGCCAGTAGTTCTACGACTAGCGGGAGTCGTGAGCAGTTCTTC. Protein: CASSSTTSGSREQFF. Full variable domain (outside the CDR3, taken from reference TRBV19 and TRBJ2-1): DGGITQSPKYLFRKEGQNVTLSCEQNLNHDAMYWYRQDPGQGLRLIYYSQIVNDFQKGDIAEGYSVSREKKESFPLTVTSAQKNPTAFYLCASSSTTSGSREQFFGPGTRLTVL.

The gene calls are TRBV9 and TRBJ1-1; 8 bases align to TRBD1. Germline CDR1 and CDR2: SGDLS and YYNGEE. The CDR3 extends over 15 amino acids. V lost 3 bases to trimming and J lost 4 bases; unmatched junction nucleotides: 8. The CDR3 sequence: CASSGPGGLGTEAFF. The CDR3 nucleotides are TGTGCCAGCAGCGGCCCAGGGGGCTTGGGCACTGAAGCTTTCTTT.

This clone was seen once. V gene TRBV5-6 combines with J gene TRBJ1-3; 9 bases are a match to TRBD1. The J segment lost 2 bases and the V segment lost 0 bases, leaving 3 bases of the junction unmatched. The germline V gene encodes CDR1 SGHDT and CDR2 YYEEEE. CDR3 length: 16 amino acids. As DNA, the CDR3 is TGTGCCAGCAGCTTGGAACAGGGGGCCGCTGGAAACACCATATATTTT. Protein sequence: CASSLEQGAAGNTIYF.

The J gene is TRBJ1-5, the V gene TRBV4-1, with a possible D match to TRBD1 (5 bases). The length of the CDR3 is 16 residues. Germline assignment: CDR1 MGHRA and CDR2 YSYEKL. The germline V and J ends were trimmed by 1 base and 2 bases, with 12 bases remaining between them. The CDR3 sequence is CASSQGTGTGNQPQHF. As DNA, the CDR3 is TGCGCCAGCAGCCAAGGTACCGGGACTGGCAATCAGCCCCAGCATTTT.

CDR3 nucleotide sequence: TGTGCCACCAGTGATGTCGGAGGCGGACAGGATTTCTATGGCTACACCTTC. This encodes CATSDVGGGQDFYGYTF. The chain joins TRBV24-1 to TRBJ1-2, with 7 bases lining up with TRBD1. Trimming at V came to 3 bases and at J to 4 bases, leaving 13 bases not matched to a gene. CDR1 KGHDR and CDR2 SFDVKD come from the germline V gene. The CDR3 is made up of 17 amino acids.

The CDR3 region is CASSMSAYEQYF. CDR3 nucleotide sequence: TGTGCCAGTAGTATGTCGGCCTACGAGCAGTACTTC. This rearrangement joins TRBV19 to TRBJ2-7; unclear D gene. CDR1 and CDR2 from the germline V gene are LNHDA and SQIVND (reference sequence). The V gene lost 3 bases and the J gene lost 2 bases, with 5 bases spanning the gap. The CDR3 length is 12 residues. The full variable domain, rest sourced from reference TRBV19 and TRBJ2-7, is DGGITQSPKYLFRKEGQNVTLSCEQNLNHDAMYWYRQDPGQGLRLIYYSQIVNDFQKGDIAEGYSVSREKKESFPLTVTSAQKNPTAFYLCASSMSAYEQYFGPGTRLTVT.

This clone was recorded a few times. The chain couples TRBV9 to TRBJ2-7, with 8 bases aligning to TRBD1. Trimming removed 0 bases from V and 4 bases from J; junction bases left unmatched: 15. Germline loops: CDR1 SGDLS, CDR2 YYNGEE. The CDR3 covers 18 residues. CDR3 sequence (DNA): TGTGCCAGCAGCGTAGCTGGGATATCCGGGACAGGTGTTTACGAGCAGTACTTC. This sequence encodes CASSVAGISGTGVYEQYF.

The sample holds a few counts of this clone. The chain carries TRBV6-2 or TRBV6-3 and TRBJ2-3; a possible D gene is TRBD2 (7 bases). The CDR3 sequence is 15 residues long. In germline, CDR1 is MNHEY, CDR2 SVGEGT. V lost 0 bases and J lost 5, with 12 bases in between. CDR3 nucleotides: TGTGCCAGCAGTTACTCGGGGGGGGCCGGAGATACGCAGTATTTT. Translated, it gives CASSYSGGAGDTQYF.

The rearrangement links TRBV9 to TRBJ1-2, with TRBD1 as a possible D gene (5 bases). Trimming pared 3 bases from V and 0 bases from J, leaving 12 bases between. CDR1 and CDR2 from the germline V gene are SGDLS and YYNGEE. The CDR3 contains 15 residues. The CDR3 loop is CASSARDRANYGYTF. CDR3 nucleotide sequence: TGTGCCAGCAGCGCAAGAGACAGAGCTAACTATGGCTACACCTTC.

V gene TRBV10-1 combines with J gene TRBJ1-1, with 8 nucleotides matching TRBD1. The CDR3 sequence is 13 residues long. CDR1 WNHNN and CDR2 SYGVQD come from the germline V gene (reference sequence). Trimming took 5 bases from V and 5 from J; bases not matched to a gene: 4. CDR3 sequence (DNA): TGCGCCAGCAGTCTGACAGGGGAGACTGAAGCTTTCTTT. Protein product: CASSLTGETEAFF.

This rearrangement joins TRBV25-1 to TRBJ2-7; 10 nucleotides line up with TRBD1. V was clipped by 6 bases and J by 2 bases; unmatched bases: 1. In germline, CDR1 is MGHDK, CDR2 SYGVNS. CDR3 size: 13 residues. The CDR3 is CASRGQGTYEQYF. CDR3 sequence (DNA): TGTGCCAGCAGGGGACAGGGGACCTACGAGCAGTACTTC.

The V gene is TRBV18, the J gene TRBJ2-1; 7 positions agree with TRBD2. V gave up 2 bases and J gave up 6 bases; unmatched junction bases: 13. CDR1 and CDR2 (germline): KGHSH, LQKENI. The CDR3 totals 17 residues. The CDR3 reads CASSPASLRLASNEQFF. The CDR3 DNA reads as TGTGCCAGCTCACCAGCCTCTCTGAGACTAGCTTCCAATGAGCAGTTCTTC.

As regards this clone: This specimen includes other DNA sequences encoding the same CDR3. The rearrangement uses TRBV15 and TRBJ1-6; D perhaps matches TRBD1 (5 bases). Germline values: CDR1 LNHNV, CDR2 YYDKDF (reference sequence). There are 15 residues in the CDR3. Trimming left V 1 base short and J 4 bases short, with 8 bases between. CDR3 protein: CATSRGDSYNSPLHF. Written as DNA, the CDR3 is TGTGCCACCAGCAGAGGAGACAGTTATAATTCACCCCTCCACTTT.

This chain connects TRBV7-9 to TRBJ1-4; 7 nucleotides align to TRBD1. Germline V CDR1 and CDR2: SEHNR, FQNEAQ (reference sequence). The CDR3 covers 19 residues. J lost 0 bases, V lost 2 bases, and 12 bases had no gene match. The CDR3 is CASSLPTGSYYATNEKLFF. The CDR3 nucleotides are TGTGCCAGCAGCTTACCGACAGGGAGCTACTATGCAACTAATGAAAAACTGTTTTTT.

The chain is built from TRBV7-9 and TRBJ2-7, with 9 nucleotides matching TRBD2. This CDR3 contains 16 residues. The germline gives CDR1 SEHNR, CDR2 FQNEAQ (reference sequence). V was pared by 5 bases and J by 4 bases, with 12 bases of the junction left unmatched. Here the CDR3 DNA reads TGTGCCAGCAGCACCGCGACAGCGGGGGGCCTTTACGAGCAGTACTTC. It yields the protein CASSTATAGGLYEQYF.

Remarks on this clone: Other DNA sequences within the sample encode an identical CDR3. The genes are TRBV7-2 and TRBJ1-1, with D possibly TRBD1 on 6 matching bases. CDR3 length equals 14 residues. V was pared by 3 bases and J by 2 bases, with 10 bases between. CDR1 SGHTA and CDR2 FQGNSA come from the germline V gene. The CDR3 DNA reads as TGTGCCAGCAGCTTTGCCAGGGGCAACACTGAAGCTTTCTTT. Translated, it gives CASSFARGNTEAFF.

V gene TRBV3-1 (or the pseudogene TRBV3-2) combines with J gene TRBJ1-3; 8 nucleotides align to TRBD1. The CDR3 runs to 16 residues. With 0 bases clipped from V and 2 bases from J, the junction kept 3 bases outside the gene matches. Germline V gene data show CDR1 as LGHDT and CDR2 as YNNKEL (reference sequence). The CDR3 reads CASSQDRGQAGNTIYF. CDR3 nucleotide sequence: TGTGCCAGCAGCCAAGACAGGGGGCAAGCTGGAAACACCATATATTTT.

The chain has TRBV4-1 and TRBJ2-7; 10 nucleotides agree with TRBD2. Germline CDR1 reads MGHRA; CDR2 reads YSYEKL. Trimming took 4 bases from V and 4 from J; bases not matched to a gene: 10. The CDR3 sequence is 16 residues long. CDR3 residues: CASSPLPSGRRYEQYF. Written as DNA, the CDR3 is TGCGCCAGCAGCCCCCTGCCTAGCGGGAGAAGGTACGAGCAGTACTTC.

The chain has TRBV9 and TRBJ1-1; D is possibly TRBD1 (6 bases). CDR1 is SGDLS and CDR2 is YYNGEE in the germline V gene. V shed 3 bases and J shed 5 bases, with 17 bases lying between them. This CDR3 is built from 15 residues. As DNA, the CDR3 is TGTGCCAGCAGCGCACAGGACAGCCTTGGAACTGAAGCTTTCTTT. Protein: CASSAQDSLGTEAFF.

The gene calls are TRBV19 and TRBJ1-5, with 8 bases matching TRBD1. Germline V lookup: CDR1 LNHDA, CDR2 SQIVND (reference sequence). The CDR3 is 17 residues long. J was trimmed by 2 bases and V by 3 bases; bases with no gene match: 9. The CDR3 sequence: CASSMWAGGTGNQPQHF. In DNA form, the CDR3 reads TGTGCCAGTAGTATGTGGGCAGGGGGCACGGGCAATCAGCCCCAGCATTTT.

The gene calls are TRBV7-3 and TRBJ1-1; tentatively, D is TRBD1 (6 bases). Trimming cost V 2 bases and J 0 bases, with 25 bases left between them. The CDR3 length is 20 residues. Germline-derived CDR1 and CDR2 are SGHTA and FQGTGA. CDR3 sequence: CASSLVRQVLRFMLNTEAFF. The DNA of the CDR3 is TGTGCCAGCAGCTTAGTTCGACAGGTCCTCCGATTCATGTTGAACACTGAAGCTTTCTTT.